These 13 T cell receptor beta chains share one sample of origin, sequenced in a study of graft-versus-host responses after intestinal transplantation. Profiling relied on immunoSEQ multiplex PCR, and the TCRdb table lists in-frame clones only, not all of them. The top ten clones hold more than 0.75% of a sample with about 24,000 clones, 80% to 90% of them seen once. Material: PBMCs, obtained approximately 450 days after intestinal transplant. Source of these receptors: a human patient who received an intestinal transplant, so some T cells may come from the graft donor.

This clone was detected only once. The V gene is TRBV7-6, the J gene TRBJ2-6; D is ambiguous. Germline V gene data show CDR1 as SGHVS and CDR2 as FNYEAQ. The CDR3 loop spans 19 amino acids. V lost 5 bases and J 5 bases, leaving 25 bases between the germline ends. The CDR3 loop reads CASSLISESPQSRANVLTF. CDR3 bases: TGTGCCAGCAGCCTCATCTCTGAATCTCCACAAAGTCGGGCCAACGTCCTGACTTTC.

The chain couples TRBV29-1 to TRBJ1-3; D possibly corresponds to TRBD1 (6 bases). This CDR3 is 14 amino acids long. Germline V gene data show CDR1 as SQVTM and CDR2 as ANQGSEA. Trimming stripped 3 bases from V and 4 bases from J, with 13 bases between. CDR3: CSVEKGGRGNTIYF. The CDR3 region has the DNA TGCAGCGTTGAGAAGGGGGGGAGGGGAAACACCATATATTTT.

The CDR3 coding sequence is TGTGCCAGCAGCTGGGACAGCAAAGGGTACAATGAGCAGTTCTTC. It specifies CASSWDSKGYNEQFF. V is TRBV6-5 and J is TRBJ2-1; 7 bases line up with TRBD1. The junction had 9 bases not matched to a gene; V was cut back by 6 bases and J by 4 bases. From germline, CDR1 is MNHEY and CDR2 SVGAGI. The length of the CDR3 is 15 residues.

To note about this clone: Other DNA sequences from this sample encode an identical CDR3 as well. The chain combines TRBV30 with TRBJ2-7; 9 bases map to TRBD1. The CDR3 is 15 residues long. Germline lookup yields CDR1 GTSNPN and CDR2 SVGIG (reference sequence). Trimming removed 2 bases from V and 9 bases from J; junction bases left unmatched: 14. The DNA of the CDR3 is TGTGCCTGGAGTATGAAGGGACAGGGCATGTTGCCGCAGTACTTC. Translation gives CAWSMKGQGMLPQYF.

This clone was counted a few times. The genes are TRBV2 and TRBJ2-5, with a possible D match to TRBD1 (5 bases). V was cut by 2 bases and J by 2 bases, with 9 bases left in between. Germline V gene data show CDR1 as SNHLY and CDR2 as FYNNEI. This CDR3 has 14 residues. The CDR3 DNA reads as TGTGCCAGCAGTGAACAGGCAGGGCAAGAGACCCAGTACTTC. It is translated as CASSEQAGQETQYF. The full variable domain, rest sourced from reference TRBV2 and TRBJ2-5, is EPEVTQTPSHQVTQMGQEVILRCVPISNHLYFYWYRQILGQKVEFLVSFYNNEISEKSEIFDDQFSVERPDGSNFTLKIRSTKLEDSAMYFCASSEQAGQETQYFGPGTRLLVL.

This rearrangement joins TRBV2 to TRBJ1-5; D unresolved. The CDR3 is 15 residues long. Deletions cut 4 bases from V and 1 base from J, with 11 bases between. Germline lookup yields CDR1 SNHLY and CDR2 FYNNEI. CDR3 DNA sequence: TGTGCCAGCAGTGTCGCCGGGAAGAGCAATCAGCCCCAGCATTTT. Its protein product is CASSVAGKSNQPQHF.

The V call is TRBV4-2, the J call TRBJ2-1, with TRBD2 matching over 9 bases. The CDR3 is made up of 23 amino acids. The junction had 27 bases not matched to a gene; V was cut back by 2 bases and J by 4 bases. Germline values: CDR1 LGHNA, CDR2 YNFKEQ. The CDR3 spells CASSQPPGGASSGTLLRYNEQFF. DNA for the CDR3: TGTGCCAGCAGCCAACCCCCGGGGGGGGCCTCTAGCGGGACGCTCCTCCGATACAATGAGCAGTTCTTC.

This clone has just a few counts. The chain carries TRBV6-5 and TRBJ2-7, with a tentative D call TRBD2 (6 bases). Germline assignment: CDR1 MNHEY and CDR2 SVGAGI. The CDR3 is 15 residues long. V was clipped by 0 bases and J by 3 bases, with 12 bases between them. The CDR3 loop is CASSYSISGGYEQYF. The CDR3 nucleotides read TGTGCCAGCAGTTACTCGATATCCGGGGGCTACGAGCAGTACTTC.

The rearrangement joins TRBV19 to TRBJ2-7; D could derive from TRBD1 or TRBD2 (6 bases each). This CDR3 is 14 amino acids long. Germline V lookup: CDR1 LNHDA, CDR2 SQIVND (reference sequence). V was pared by 4 bases and J by 3 bases, with 13 bases between. This CDR3 is CASSKQGGFYEQYF. As DNA, the CDR3 is TGTGCCAGTAGTAAACAGGGAGGCTTCTACGAGCAGTACTTC.

This CDR3 is CASIGSAGYEQYF. For the CDR3, the DNA is TGTGCCAGCATTGGAAGCGCCGGCTACGAGCAGTACTTC. The chain employs TRBV28 and TRBJ2-7; D unresolved. Germline CDR1 MDHEN, CDR2 SYDVKM. CDR3 size: 13 residues. V was clipped by 7 bases and J by 3 bases, with 13 bases between them.

J is TRBJ1-2 and V is TRBV6-5; TRBD1 is a possible D gene (6 bases). V gave up 7 bases and J gave up 7 bases, with 19 bases separating them. The CDR3 is 14 amino acids. CDR1 and CDR2 (germline): MNHEY, SVGAGI. The CDR3 DNA follows: TGTGCCAGCACTAGGGAGGGGGGCCGGGGTGGCTACACCTTC. It encodes CASTREGGRGGYTF.

The V gene is TRBV28, the J gene TRBJ1-2, with D possibly being TRBD1 (5 bases). Trimming cost V 1 base and J 8 bases, with 14 bases left between them. The germline CDR1 and CDR2 sequences are MDHEN and SYDVKM. This CDR3 is 14 amino acids long. CDR3 bases: TGTGCCAGCAGTTTATCTCGGCCAGGGCACGGCTACACCTTC. Amino acid sequence: CASSLSRPGHGYTF.

The V call is TRBV7-8, the J call TRBJ2-1; TRBD2 might be the D (6 bases). With 6 bases removed from V and 3 bases from J, the gap between germline ends came to 15 bases. The CDR3 totals 15 residues. Germline assignment: CDR1 SGHVS and CDR2 FQNEAQ. CDR3 in DNA: TGTGCCAGCAGTGGACGAAGCGGGCGCTACAATGAGCAGTTCTTC. This encodes CASSGRSGRYNEQFF. The entire variable domain, with the rest obtained from reference TRBV7-8 and TRBJ2-1, is as follows: GAGVSQSPRYKVAKRGQDVALRCDPISGHVSLFWYQQALGQGPEFLTYFQNEAQLDKSGLPSDRFFAERPEGSVSTLKIQRTQQEDSAVYLCASSGRSGRYNEQFFGPGTRLTVL.